The 14 T cell receptor beta chains listed next were all sequenced from one sample in a study of cytotoxic CD8 clonotypes in ibrutinib-treated CLL. Libraries were prepared by immunoSEQ multiplex PCR; TCRdb keeps only in-frame clonotypes and omits some of them. This repertoire shows about 140,000 clones, about 84% found once; its top ten account for approximately 7.6%. Sequenced material: PBMCs, taken after 36 months of ibrutinib treatment. The receptors were sampled from a human donor with chronic lymphocytic leukemia.

The sample holds a few counts of this clone. V is TRBV28 and J is TRBJ2-1, with a tentative D call TRBD2 (5 bases). V dropped 6 bases and J dropped 0 bases, with 15 bases sitting between them. This CDR3 has 16 amino acids. Germline V gene data show CDR1 as MDHEN and CDR2 as SYDVKM. CDR3 sequence: CASRKDSTYSYNEQFF. The CDR3 DNA is TGTGCCAGCAGGAAGGACTCCACCTACTCCTACAATGAGCAGTTCTTC.

The chain carries TRBV19 and TRBJ1-2; D is perhaps TRBD1 (6 bases). V shed 5 bases and J shed 4 bases, with 23 bases lying between them. Germline-derived CDR1 and CDR2 are LNHDA and SQIVND (reference sequence). The CDR3 covers 17 residues. The DNA of the CDR3 is TGTGCCAGTAGTGCAAAAGGGGGAGTTTTTGATTCCTATGGCTACACCTTC. Translated: CASSAKGGVFDSYGYTF.

The CDR3: CASSLTCPYTLPYEQYF. The CDR3 DNA follows: TGTGCCAGCAGCTTAACGTGTCCCTATACCCTCCCCTACGAGCAGTACTTC. The rearrangement joins TRBV11-3 to TRBJ2-7; D is undetermined. CDR1 and CDR2 (germline): SGHNT, YENEEA. This CDR3 contains 17 residues. Trimming cost V 2 bases and J 2 bases, with 19 bases left between them.

The gene calls are TRBV5-1 and TRBJ1-4, with D possibly matching TRBD1 (5 bases). CDR1 SGHRS and CDR2 YFSETQ come from the germline V gene. Trimming removed 0 bases from V and 5 bases from J, with 8 bases in between. The CDR3 runs to 14 residues. This chain's CDR3 is CASSLGQSNEKLFF. The CDR3 DNA reads as TGCGCCAGCAGCTTGGGACAGTCAAATGAAAAACTGTTTTTT.

This chain uses TRBV5-4 with TRBJ1-1, with D possibly being TRBD1 (5 bases). Trimming took off 0 bases at V and 7 bases at J, with 10 bases between the two ends. The CDR3 totals 13 residues. Germline V lookup: CDR1 SGHNT, CDR2 YYREEE (reference sequence). Written as DNA, the CDR3 is TGTGCCAGCAGCTTGGTTGGGGGTTTTGAAGCTTTCTTT. Translation gives CASSLVGGFEAFF.

The gene calls are TRBV5-6 and TRBJ1-6; TRBD1 might be the D (5 bases). The germline gives CDR1 SGHDT, CDR2 YYEEEE. V gave up 4 bases and J gave up 7 bases, with 9 bases separating them. There are 13 residues in the CDR3. CDR3 in DNA: TGTGCCAGCAGCCACAGGCCAAATTCACCCCTCCACTTT. It is translated as CASSHRPNSPLHF.

V and J are TRBV14 and TRBJ2-1, with 7 bases that match TRBD2. V shed 4 bases and J 12 bases; nucleotides not matched to a gene: 3. The germline V gene encodes CDR1 SGHDN and CDR2 FVKESK. CDR3 size: 11 residues. This CDR3 reads CASSLGGRQFF. CDR3 coding DNA: TGTGCCAGCAGCCTGGGGGGGAGGCAGTTCTTC.

V gene TRBV29-1 combines with J gene TRBJ1-2; D perhaps matches TRBD1 (5 bases). Germline loops: CDR1 SQVTM, CDR2 ANQGSEA. This CDR3 is 11 amino acids long. Between the trimmed V and J ends, which lost 3 bases and 8 bases, there was a span of 10 bases. CDR3 nucleotide sequence: TGCAGCGTTGAGGGGGTGGGAGGCTACACCTTC. This translates into CSVEGVGGYTF.

The chain is built from TRBV5-1 and TRBJ2-2; unclear D gene. The V end was cut by 0 bases, the J end by 2 bases, with 8 bases between. The CDR3 totals 15 residues. CDR1 and CDR2 (germline): SGHRS, YFSETQ. CDR3 sequence reads: CASSLGSANTGELFF. CDR3 bases: TGCGCCAGCAGCTTGGGGAGCGCCAACACCGGGGAGCTGTTTTTT.

This clone was seen a single time. The V gene is TRBV5-1, the J gene TRBJ2-1, with 11 nucleotides matching TRBD2. This CDR3 has 15 residues. The germline V gene encodes CDR1 SGHRS and CDR2 YFSETQ. Trimming took 4 bases from V and 3 from J; bases not matched to a gene: 3. The CDR3 is CASSEGLADYNEQFF. In DNA, the CDR3 is TGCGCCAGCAGCGAGGGACTAGCGGACTACAATGAGCAGTTCTTC.

The chain employs TRBV6-1 and TRBJ1-3; D call uncertain. CDR1 MNHNS and CDR2 SASEGT come from the germline V gene. Trimming shortened V by 0 bases and J by 0 bases, and 9 bases separated the two germline ends. This CDR3 is built from 16 residues. The CDR3 nucleotides are TGTGCCAGCAGTGAAGCTCTCACTAGCTCTGGAAACACCATATATTTT. Its protein is CASSEALTSSGNTIYF.

Only a few counts were recorded for this clone. The V and J genes are TRBV27 and TRBJ2-1; D not resolved. Germline CDR1 reads MNHEY; CDR2 reads SMNVEV (reference sequence). Deletions cut 2 bases from V and 5 bases from J, with 10 bases between. CDR3 size: 14 residues. CDR3 sequence (DNA): TGTGCCAGCAGTTTAGCAGGTTTTCACAATGAGCAGTTCTTC. Amino acids: CASSLAGFHNEQFF.

The chain employs TRBV28 and TRBJ1-6; no clear D. Trimming stripped 5 bases from V and 10 bases from J, with 12 bases between. The CDR3 covers 13 residues. In germline, CDR1 is MDHEN, CDR2 SYDVKM. The CDR3 is CASSIGLLSPLHF. The CDR3 DNA reads as TGTGCCAGCAGTATCGGTTTATTGTCACCCCTCCACTTT.

J is TRBJ2-2 and V is TRBV14, with no clear D. Trimming took 2 bases from V and 5 from J, leaving 6 bases between them. The germline V gene has CDR1 SGHDN and CDR2 FVKESK. CDR3 size: 13 residues. CDR3 nucleotide sequence: TGTGCCAGCAGCCAACTAGGGACCGGGGAGCTGTTTTTT. Amino acid sequence: CASSQLGTGELFF.